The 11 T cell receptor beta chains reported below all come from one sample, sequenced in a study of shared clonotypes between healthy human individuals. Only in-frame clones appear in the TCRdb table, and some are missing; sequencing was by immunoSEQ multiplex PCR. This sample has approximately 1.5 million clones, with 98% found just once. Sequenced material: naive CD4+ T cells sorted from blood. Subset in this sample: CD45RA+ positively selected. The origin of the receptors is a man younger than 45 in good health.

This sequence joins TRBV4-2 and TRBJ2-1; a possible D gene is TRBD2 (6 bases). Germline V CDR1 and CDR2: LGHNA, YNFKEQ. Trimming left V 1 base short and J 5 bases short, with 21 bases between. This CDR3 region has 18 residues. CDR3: CASSQVTGRGTLNNEQFF. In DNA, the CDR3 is TGTGCCAGCAGCCAAGTCACCGGGAGAGGAACTCTAAACAATGAGCAGTTCTTC.

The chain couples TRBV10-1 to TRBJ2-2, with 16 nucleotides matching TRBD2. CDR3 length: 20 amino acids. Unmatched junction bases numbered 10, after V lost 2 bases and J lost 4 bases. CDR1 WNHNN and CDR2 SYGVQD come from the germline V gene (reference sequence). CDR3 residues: CASSERGTSGRAVGTGELFF. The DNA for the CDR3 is TGCGCCAGCAGTGAGCGGGGGACTAGCGGGAGGGCCGTAGGCACCGGGGAGCTGTTTTTT.

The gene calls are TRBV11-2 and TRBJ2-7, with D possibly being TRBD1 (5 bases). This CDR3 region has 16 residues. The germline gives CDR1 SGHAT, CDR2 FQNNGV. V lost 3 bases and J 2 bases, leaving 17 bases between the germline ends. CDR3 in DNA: TGTGCCAGCAGCTTGGGGCGAAGGCTGGGGACCTACGAGCAGTACTTC. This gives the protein CASSLGRRLGTYEQYF.

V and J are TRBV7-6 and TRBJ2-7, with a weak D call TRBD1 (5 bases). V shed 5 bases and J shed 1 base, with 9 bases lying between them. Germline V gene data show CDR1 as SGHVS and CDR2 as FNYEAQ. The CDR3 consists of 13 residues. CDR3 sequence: CASSHRQSYEQYF. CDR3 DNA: TGTGCCAGCAGCCACAGACAGTCCTACGAGCAGTACTTC. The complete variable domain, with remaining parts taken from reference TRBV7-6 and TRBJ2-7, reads GAGVSQSPRYKVTKRGQDVALRCDPISGHVSLYWYRQALGQGPEFLTYFNYEAQQDKSGLPNDRFSAERPEGSISTLTIQRTEQRDSAMYRCASSHRQSYEQYFGPGTRLTVT.

This CDR3 is CASSTRSSDNEQFF. CDR3 in DNA: TGTGCCAGCAGCACCCGATCTAGCGACAATGAGCAGTTCTTC. This rearrangement joins TRBV7-6 to TRBJ2-1; D possibly corresponds to TRBD2 (6 bases). V shed 5 bases and J shed 5 bases, with 13 bases lying between them. Germline V lookup: CDR1 SGHVS, CDR2 FNYEAQ. The CDR3 sequence is 14 residues long.

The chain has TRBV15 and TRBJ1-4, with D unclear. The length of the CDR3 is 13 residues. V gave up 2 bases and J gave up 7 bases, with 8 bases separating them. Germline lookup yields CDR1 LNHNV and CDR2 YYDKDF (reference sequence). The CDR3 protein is CATSRSPSEKLFF. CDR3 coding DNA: TGTGCCACCAGCAGATCCCCCAGTGAAAAACTGTTTTTT.

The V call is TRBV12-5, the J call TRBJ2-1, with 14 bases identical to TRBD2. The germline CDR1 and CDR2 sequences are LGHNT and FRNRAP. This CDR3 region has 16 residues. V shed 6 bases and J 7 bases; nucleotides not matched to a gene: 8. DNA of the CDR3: TGTGCTAGTGGACCCTCAGGGACTAGCGGGAGAAATGAGCAGTTCTTC. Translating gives CASGPSGTSGRNEQFF.

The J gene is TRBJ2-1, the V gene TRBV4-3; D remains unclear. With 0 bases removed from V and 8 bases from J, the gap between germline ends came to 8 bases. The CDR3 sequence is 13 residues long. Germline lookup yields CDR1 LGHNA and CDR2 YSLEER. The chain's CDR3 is CASSQDLAYEQFF. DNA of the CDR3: TGCGCCAGCAGCCAAGATCTTGCGTATGAGCAGTTCTTC.

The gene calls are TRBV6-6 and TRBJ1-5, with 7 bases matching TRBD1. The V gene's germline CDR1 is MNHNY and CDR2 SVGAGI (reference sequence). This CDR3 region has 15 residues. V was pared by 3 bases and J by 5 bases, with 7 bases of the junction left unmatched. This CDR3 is CASSYWQGGYQPQHF. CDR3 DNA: TGTGCCAGCAGTTATTGGCAGGGGGGGTATCAGCCCCAGCATTTT.

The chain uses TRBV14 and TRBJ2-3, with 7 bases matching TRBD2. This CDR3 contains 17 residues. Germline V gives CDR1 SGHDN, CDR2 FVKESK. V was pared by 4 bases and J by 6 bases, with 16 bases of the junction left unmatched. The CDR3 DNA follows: TGTGCCAGCAGCCCCAATCGGGCTGCGGGAGTTGAGGATACGCAGTATTTT. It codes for CASSPNRAAGVEDTQYF.

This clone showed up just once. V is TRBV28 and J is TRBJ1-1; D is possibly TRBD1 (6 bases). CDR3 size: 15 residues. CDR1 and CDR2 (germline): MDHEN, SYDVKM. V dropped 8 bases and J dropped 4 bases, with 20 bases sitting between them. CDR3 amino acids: CASRGPRTVVTEAFF. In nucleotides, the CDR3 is TGTGCCAGCCGGGGGCCCAGGACAGTCGTCACTGAAGCTTTCTTT.